The present entry profiles one T cell receptor (beta chain) with its context. What it binds is not known. This specimen comes from a study of shared clonotypes between healthy human individuals. Study-wide points: Sampling was confined to blood; repertoires within tissues likely differ.

CD8 cells regarded as naive lacked CD45RO, were positively chosen for CCR7, and omitted terminally differentiated effector memory CD45RA+ cells. The protocol was immunoSEQ multiplex PCR, while the TCRdb copy is restricted to in-frame clones and leaves out a portion. The sample consists of hundreds of thousands of clones, about 95% of them appearing once. This CDR3 spans 15 amino acids. The junction had 4 bases not matched to a gene; V was cut back by 3 bases and J by 3 bases. Germline CDR1 is MNHEY and CDR2 is SMNVEV (reference sequence). What was sequenced was naive CD8+ T cells sorted from blood. The clonotype comes from a woman in her 30s in good health. The V gene is TRBV27, the J gene TRBJ2-2; TRBD2 agrees at 7 bases. CDR3 residues: CASSLASGYTGELFF. CDR3 sequence (DNA): TGTGCCAGCAGTTTGGCTAGCGGATACACCGGGGAGCTGTTTTTT.